The clone carrying this T cell receptor beta chain has just a few counts. Its antigen is currently unknown. Germline V gives CDR1 SGHRS, CDR2 YFSETQ. The CDR3 sequence is 16 residues long. The V gene lost 4 bases and the J gene lost 2 bases, with 16 bases spanning the gap. These data originate in a study of T-cell reconstitution after alpha-beta-depleted transplantation in children. Findings and limits, study-wide: One year after transplant, T-cell counts and diversity came mostly from newly produced T cells. About two months after transplant, alpha-beta T cells reportedly came from several hundred expanded graft clones.

The authors prepared the TCRbeta library with unique molecular identifiers. TCRdb reprocessed the PCR reads with MiXCR, giving one entry per CDR3 protein. The sample carries approximately 630,000 distinct CDR3 sequences, around 13% recorded once. This sample comprised PBMCs, obtained before TCRalphabeta/CD19-depleted stem cell transplant. The source of this sequence is a girl aged 2 to 10 with congenital amegakaryocytic thrombocytopenia, due to receive a stem cell transplant. The V call is TRBV5-1, the J call TRBJ2-1; no firm D call. The CDR3 bases are TGCGCCAGCAGCGCCCCCCCCGACGTCGCCTACAATGAGCAGTTCTTC. It yields the protein CASSAPPDVAYNEQFF.